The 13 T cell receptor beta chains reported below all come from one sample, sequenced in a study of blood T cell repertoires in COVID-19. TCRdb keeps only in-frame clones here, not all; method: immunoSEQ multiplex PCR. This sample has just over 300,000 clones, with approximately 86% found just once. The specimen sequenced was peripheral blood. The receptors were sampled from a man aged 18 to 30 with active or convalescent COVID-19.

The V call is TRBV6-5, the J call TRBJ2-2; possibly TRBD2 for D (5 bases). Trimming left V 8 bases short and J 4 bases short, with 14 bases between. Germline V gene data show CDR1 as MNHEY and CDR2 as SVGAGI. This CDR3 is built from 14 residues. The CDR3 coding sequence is TGTGCCAGCCACCTGGGAGCCGGCACCGGGGAGCTGTTTTTT. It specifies CASHLGAGTGELFF.

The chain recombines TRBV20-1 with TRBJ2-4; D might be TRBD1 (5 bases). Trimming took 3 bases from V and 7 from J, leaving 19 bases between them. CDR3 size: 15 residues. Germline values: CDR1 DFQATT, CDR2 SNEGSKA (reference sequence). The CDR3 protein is CSASLVSQGLNIQYF. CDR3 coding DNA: TGCAGTGCTAGTTTAGTCAGTCAGGGATTGAACATTCAGTACTTC.

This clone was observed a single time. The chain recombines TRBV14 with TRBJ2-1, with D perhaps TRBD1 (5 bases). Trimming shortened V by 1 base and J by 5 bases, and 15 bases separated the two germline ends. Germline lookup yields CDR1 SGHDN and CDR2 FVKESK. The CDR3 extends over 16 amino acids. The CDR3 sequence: CASSQGVRGNHNEQFF. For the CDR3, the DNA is TGTGCCAGCAGCCAAGGTGTTAGGGGCAACCACAATGAGCAGTTCTTC.

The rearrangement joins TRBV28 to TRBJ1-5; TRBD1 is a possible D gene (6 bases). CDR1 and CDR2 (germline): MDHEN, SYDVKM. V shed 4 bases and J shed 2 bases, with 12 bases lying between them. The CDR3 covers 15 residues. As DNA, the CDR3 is TGTGCCAGCAGTTCCACAGGGCTTGGCAATCAGCCCCAGCATTTT. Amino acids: CASSSTGLGNQPQHF.

In nucleotides, the CDR3 is TGTGCCAGCAGTTTCCCCGGACAGGCCATAGCCAAAAACATTCAGTACTTC. This translates into CASSFPGQAIAKNIQYF. V usage is TRBV28 and J usage is TRBJ2-4; 7 bases are a match to TRBD1. Germline CDR1 and CDR2: MDHEN and SYDVKM. V lost 3 bases to trimming and J lost 0 bases; unmatched junction nucleotides: 8. The CDR3 runs to 17 residues.

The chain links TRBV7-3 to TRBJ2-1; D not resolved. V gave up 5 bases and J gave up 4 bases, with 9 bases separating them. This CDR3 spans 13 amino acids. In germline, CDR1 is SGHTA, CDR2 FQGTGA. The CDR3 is CASSQDIYNEQFF. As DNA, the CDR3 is TGTGCCAGCAGCCAAGACATATACAATGAGCAGTTCTTC.

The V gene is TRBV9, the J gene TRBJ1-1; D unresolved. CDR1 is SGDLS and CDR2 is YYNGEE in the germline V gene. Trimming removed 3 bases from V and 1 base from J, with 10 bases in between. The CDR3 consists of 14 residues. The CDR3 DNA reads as TGTGCCAGCAGCGCGCGGGGATCGAACACTGAAGCTTTCTTT. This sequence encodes CASSARGSNTEAFF.

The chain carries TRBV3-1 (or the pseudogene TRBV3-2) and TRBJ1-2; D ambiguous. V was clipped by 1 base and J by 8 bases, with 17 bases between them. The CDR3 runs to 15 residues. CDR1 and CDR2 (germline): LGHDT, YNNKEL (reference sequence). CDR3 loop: CASSQGSHPGGGYTF. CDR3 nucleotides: TGTGCCAGCAGCCAAGGGTCGCACCCGGGAGGAGGCTACACCTTC.

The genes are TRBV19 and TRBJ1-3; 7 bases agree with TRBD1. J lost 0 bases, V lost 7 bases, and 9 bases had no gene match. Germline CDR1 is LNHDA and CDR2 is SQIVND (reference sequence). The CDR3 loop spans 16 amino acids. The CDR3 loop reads CASTIGGFLSGNTIYF. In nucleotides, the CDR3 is TGTGCCAGTACCATAGGGGGCTTTCTCTCTGGAAACACCATATATTTT.

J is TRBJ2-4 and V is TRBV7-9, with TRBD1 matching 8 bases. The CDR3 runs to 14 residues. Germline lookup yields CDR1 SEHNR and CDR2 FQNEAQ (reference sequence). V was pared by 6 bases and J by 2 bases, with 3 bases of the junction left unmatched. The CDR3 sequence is CASSGQGSKNIQYF. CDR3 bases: TGTGCCAGCAGTGGACAGGGTTCCAAAAACATTCAGTACTTC.

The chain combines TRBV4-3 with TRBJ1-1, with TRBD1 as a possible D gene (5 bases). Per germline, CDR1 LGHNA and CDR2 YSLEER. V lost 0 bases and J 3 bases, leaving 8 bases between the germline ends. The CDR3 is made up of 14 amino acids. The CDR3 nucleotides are TGCGCCAGCAGCCAAGAAAGGGGCTACACTGAAGCTTTCTTT. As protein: CASSQERGYTEAFF.

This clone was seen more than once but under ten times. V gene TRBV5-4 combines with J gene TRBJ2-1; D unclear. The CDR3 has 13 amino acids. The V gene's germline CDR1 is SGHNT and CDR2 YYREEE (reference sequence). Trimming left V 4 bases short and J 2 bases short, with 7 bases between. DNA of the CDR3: TGTGCCAGCAGCACGAACACCTACAATGAGCAGTTCTTC. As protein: CASSTNTYNEQFF.

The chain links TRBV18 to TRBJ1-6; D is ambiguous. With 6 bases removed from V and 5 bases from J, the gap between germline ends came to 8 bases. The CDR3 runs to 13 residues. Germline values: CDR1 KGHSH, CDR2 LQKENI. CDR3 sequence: CASSPVDNSPLHF. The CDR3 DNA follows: TGTGCCAGCTCGCCGGTAGATAATTCACCCCTCCACTTT.